This T cell receptor beta chain derives from a study of blood T cells in healthy people across ages (dated by TCRdb to 2014 to 2015). In the study overall: In model experiments, template switching captured roughly one uniquely barcoded TCR beta cDNA molecule for every two T cells. The donors were split into four age groups: young (average about 15 years), middle-aged (about 40), aged (roughly 60) and long-lived (about 74). Age-related changes in TCR beta repertoire diversity were measured in the study by deep sequencing normalized with unique cDNA molecular identifiers. The study analyzed two additional independent replicas of 1 million unique cDNA reads from the same blood draw for two donors, one aged 18 to 30 and one aged 80 or older. To avoid experimental bias, donors of different ages were randomly spread across the sequencing lanes. The paper's findings and limits, for the study overall: Observed TCR beta diversity correlated strongly with the percentage of naive T cells measured by flow cytometry. Observed TCR beta diversity per million T cells fell roughly linearly with age, and a significant reduction was already apparent by age around 39. Estimates of total diversity based on one million sequenced T cells were considered lower bounds and underestimates. Bulk unsorted PBMC profiling prevented conclusive comparison of naive and antigen-experienced compartments. The long-lived group showed more naive CD4+ T cells, fewer expanded clones and increased TCR diversity than the aged group, suggesting age selection. Donor CMV infection status was unknown, potentially confounding age-related changes in expanded clonotypes.

At the junction V is shortened by 2 bases and J by 10 bases, with 11 bases in between. The germline V gene supplies CDR1 SQVTM and CDR2 ANQGSEA. The CDR3 contains 11 residues, cysteine and phenylalanine counted. Just CDR3 DNA is preserved here, 33 bases in frame from base 1. Library construction relied on 5' RACE. The instrument given in TCRdb is Illumina HiSeq 2500. The second PCR ran for roughly 6 to 11 cycles and used a J-beta primer mix along with a sample-barcoded 5' primer. Each TCR beta cDNA molecule received a unique molecular identifier from a template-switch 5' adaptor carrying 12 random nucleotides. Each sample yielded at least 3 million CDR3-containing paired-end reads. First-strand cDNA was synthesized from all RNA with the Mint cDNA synthesis kit, primed by a TRBC-specific oligonucleotide. All cDNA was treated with uracil-DNA glycosylase and then went through a first 18-cycle PCR with the universal primers M1SS and BC2_uni_R. Turning to the authors' computational methods: For normalization, 1 million high-quality reads, each with a distinct molecular identifier, were randomly selected from each sample. Reads with shared molecular identifiers were discarded instead of being binned into consensus sequences. MiTCR, with a Q25 quality threshold and the strictest error-elimination algorithm, was used for CDR3 identification, clonotype clustering and error correction. A nonparametric unseen species model with Euler transformation was used to estimate lower-bound total TCR beta diversity. TCRdb's own reprocessing of the public reads used fastp at Q25 and MiXCR and kept productive beta chains. For every CDR3 protein sequence, its rows merge into one entry that carries the most common genes and DNA. Clone size and V and J calls follow TCRdb, not the original study. The sample contains hundreds of thousands of distinct CDR3 sequences, roughly 50% of them found a single time. Approximately 37% of the sample is in the top ten clones.

On this clonotype itself: Its antigen remains unidentified. No much larger clonotype is one base removed from it; base qualities were not supplied.

Donors were 39 systemically healthy Caucasian individuals from Russia aged roughly 6 to 100 years. Approximately 9.7 milliliters of peripheral blood were drawn from each donor into EDTA-treated Vacutainer tubes. PBMCs were isolated by Ficoll-Paque density-gradient centrifugation, with at least 7 million obtained per sample. Trizol reagent was used to extract total RNA from the PBMCs, yielding at least 5 micrograms per sample. For every donor, flow cytometry on a PBMC aliquot measured the percentage of naive CD45RAhigh/CD27high T cells. The chain joins TRBV29-1 to TRBJ2-5, with the D gene uncertain. This TCR came from a man in his sixties in good health. Sequenced material: blood. The CDR3 protein: CSVEKSLYQYF. The nucleotide sequence reads as follows: TGCAGCGTTGAAAAGTCCCTTTACCAGTACTTC.